The present T cell receptor beta chain was sequenced within a study of shared clonotypes between healthy human individuals. Deep level was the assay's run setting. Assay used: immunoSEQ multiplex PCR; TCRdb lists only in-frame clones, some missing. The table records about 330,000 clones, around 67% of them present only once. Study-wide results and caveats: The study found lower generation probabilities in non-shared clonotypes than in those shared by all four donors. Blood was the sole source, and tissue repertoires probably differ. The small donor group covered limited genetic and exposure diversity.

Concerning this clone: Its antigen remains unidentified.

This receptor was taken from a man aged 25 to 45 in good health. Sequenced material: memory CD4+ T cells sorted from blood. This sample's subset: CD45RA-negative fraction.

In DNA form, the CDR3 reads TGTGCCAGCCTACAGGGGGCTAGCAATCAGCCCCAGCATTTT. Translated, it gives CASLQGASNQPQHF. The chain combines TRBV6-6 with TRBJ1-5, with TRBD1 identical over 9 bases. The CDR3 extends over 14 amino acids. V was pared by 8 bases and J by 0 bases, with 2 bases of the junction left unmatched. CDR1 is MNHNY, CDR2 SVGAGI, per germline (reference sequence).